This is a list of T cell receptor beta chains from one sample in a study of T cells in Graves' hyperthyroidism and ophthalmopathy. TCRdb re-called the multiplex PCR reads through MiXCR, storing one row per CDR3 protein. The sample consists of under 350,000 distinct CDR3 sequences, 21% of them appearing once. Sequencing was done on a sample of blood. The origin of the receptors is a woman in her fifties or sixties with Graves' hyperthyroidism. The CDR3 runs from the conserved cysteine through the conserved F or W. The D gene is left open where the match is weak. Clone size is given for some rows only: seen once, a few or many times, or a class if the clone is expanded.

>TRBJ2-5|TRBV5-5|many|TRBD1
TGTGCCAGCAGCCACCAGGGGGAAGAGACCCAGTACTTC
CASSHQGEETQYF
>TRBJ2-5|TRBV24-1|.|TRBD1
TGTGCCACCAGTGGGGGACAGGGGGGAGAGACCCAGTACTTC
CATSGGQGGETQYF
>TRBJ2-1|TRBV20-1|.|TRBD2
TGCAGTGCTAGAGGGCTAGCGGGAACCTACAATGAGCAGTTCTTC
CSARGLAGTYNEQFF
>TRBJ1-2|TRBV18|many|.
TGTGCCAGCTCACCACCTGGTGAGAATGGCTACACCTTC
CASSPPGENGYTF
>TRBJ2-6|TRBV5-5|.|TRBD1
TGTGCCAGCAGCCCGTACAGGGGGCAACGAGGGGCCAACGTCCTGACTTTC
CASSPYRGQRGANVLTF
>TRBJ1-2|TRBV28|many|.
TGTGCCAGCCTTGGGTATTCTAACTATGGCTACACCTTC
CASLGYSNYGYTF
>TRBJ1-2|TRBV6-1|many|.
TGTGCCAGCAAGCGGGATGGGGGTTCTTCTAACTATGGCTACACCTTC
CASKRDGGSSNYGYTF
>TRBJ2-7|TRBV29-1|.|.
TGCAGCGTTGAAGGCGGCAGGGGTGACGAGCAGTACTTC
CSVEGGRGDEQYF
>TRBJ2-2|TRBV7-7|many|.
TGTGCCAGCAGCTTAGGGGGCGCGAACACCGGGGAGCTGTTTTTT
CASSLGGANTGELFF
>TRBJ2-3|TRBV5-1|few|TRBD2
TGCGCCAGCAGCTTCAGTCTAGCGGGTAGTACAGATACGCAGTATTTT
CASSFSLAGSTDTQYF
>TRBJ2-1|TRBV5-4|.|TRBD2
TGTGCCAGCAGTAGAGCGGGGCTGAACAATGAGCAGTTCTTC
CASSRAGLNNEQFF
>TRBJ2-1|TRBV12-5|many|.
TGTGCTAGTGGCCCGGGGATCGGCAATGAGCAGTTCTTC
CASGPGIGNEQFF
>TRBJ2-7|TRBV10-1|few|.
TGCGCCAGCAGCCCTGGACAGGGAGGGGGAGACCACTCCTACGAGCAGTACTTC
CASSPGQGGGDHSYEQYF
>TRBJ2-3|TRBV3-1|once|.
TGTGCCAGCAGCCTGGAGTTACTCACAGATACGCAGTATTTT
CASSLELLTDTQYF
>TRBJ1-2|TRBV12-3/TRBV12-4|.|TRBD1
TGTGCCAGCAGTCTCAACATGGGACAGGGGTCCTATGGCTACACCTTC
CASSLNMGQGSYGYTF
>TRBJ2-2|TRBV20-1|few|.
TGCAGTGCTCGCGAACAGGAAACCGGGGAGCTGTTTTTT
CSAREQETGELFF
>TRBJ2-7|TRBV20-1|many|.
TGCAGTGCTAGTGGGGACACCTACGAGCAGTACTTC
CSASGDTYEQYF
>TRBJ1-3|TRBV13|.|.
TGTGCCAGCAGCTTTTACATAGGAAACACCATATATTTT
CASSFYIGNTIYF
>TRBJ2-3|TRBV7-3|many|.
TGTGCCAGCAGCCGAAGCGGCAGGACTAGCACAGATACGCAGTATTTT
CASSRSGRTSTDTQYF
>TRBJ2-6|TRBV12-3/TRBV12-4|many|.
TGTGCCAGCAGTCTGTGGGGGTCTGGGGCCAACGTCCTGACTTTC
CASSLWGSGANVLTF
>TRBJ1-6|TRBV4-2|few|.
TGTGCCAGCAGCCAAGATGTTTTAAGGGTTAATTCACCCCTCCACTTT
CASSQDVLRVNSPLHF
>TRBJ2-7|TRBV29-1|many|TRBD1
TGCAGCGCCGGGACAGGGTCATCCTACGAGCAGTACTTC
CSAGTGSSYEQYF
>TRBJ2-3|TRBV6-2/TRBV6-3|many|.
TGTGCCAGCAGTTCACCGCACAACACAGATACGCAGTATTTT
CASSSPHNTDTQYF
>TRBJ2-1|TRBV7-8|few|TRBD2
TGTGCCAGCAGCCAATTTAGCGGGGTGGGAGGTGAGCAGTTCTTC
CASSQFSGVGGEQFF